Described below is a single T cell receptor beta chain sequence and its context. The entry originates in a study of blood T cell dynamics during melanoma immunotherapy. Across the study: Standard first-line treatment here was pembrolizumab or nivolumab plus ipilimumab in metastatic melanoma.

Germline V gene data show CDR1 as SGHAT and CDR2 as FQNNGV. This CDR3 is built from 15 residues. V trimming: 5 bases; J trimming: 1 base; junction bases outside the gene matches: 6. Stated time point: pre-treatment baseline. Sampling occurred pretreatment (T0) and at week 3 (W3), after cycle one of checkpoint blockade. Response was assessed by RECIST 1.1 at 12 weeks, except a couple of rapid progressors. The protocol was immunoSEQ multiplex PCR, while the TCRdb copy is restricted to in-frame clones and leaves out a portion. Of around 13,000 clones listed, roughly nine tenths are singletons. The chain uses TRBV11-2 and TRBJ2-5; 8 bases are a match to TRBD2. The sequence derives from a human donor with melanoma. The sample was effector memory CD8+ T cells from blood, taken from a patient treated with checkpoint blockade. CDR3 sequence reads: CASSPTSGLQETQYF. The DNA of the CDR3 is TGTGCCAGCAGCCCAACTAGCGGCCTCCAAGAGACCCAGTACTTC. Based on the CDR3 plus reference TRBV11-2 and TRBJ2-5, the full variable domain is EAGVAQSPRYKIIEKRQSVAFWCNPISGHATLYWYQQILGQGPKLLIQFQNNGVVDDSQLPKDRFSAERLKGVDSTLKIQPAKLEDSAVYLCASSPTSGLQETQYFGPGTRLLVL.